This T cell receptor beta chain stems from a study of cytomegalovirus exposure and HLA in healthy donors. For the study at large: Falling in the Caucasian-associated ancestry cluster were 80% to 90% of approximately 410 genotyped donors.

CDR3 length: 14 amino acids. Germline V lookup: CDR1 SGHTA, CDR2 FQGNSA. The V end was cut by 5 bases, the J end by 3 bases, with 12 bases between. Comments on this clone: Its antigen is undetermined.

While unrecorded immune exposures were likely, the donors were nominally healthy when sampled. 13 Jbeta primers and 60 Vbeta primers were used for the PCR. The method was immunoSEQ multiplex PCR; TCRdb's version includes in-frame clones alone and lacks a portion of them. Recorded for this sample: over 100,000 clones. Study-wide results and caveats: Fewer N-insertions (relative to the approximately 670-donor mean) were reportedly seen in an Asian-associated ancestry cluster in a later analysis.

This clonotype originated in a woman aged 40 to 50 in good health and CMV-seropositive. The rearrangement uses TRBV7-2 and TRBJ2-3; D may be TRBD2 (5 bases). The sequenced sample consisted of PBMCs. CDR3 sequence (DNA): TGTGCCAGCAGCCAACTAGTACCAACAGATACGCAGTATTTT. Translation: CASSQLVPTDTQYF.